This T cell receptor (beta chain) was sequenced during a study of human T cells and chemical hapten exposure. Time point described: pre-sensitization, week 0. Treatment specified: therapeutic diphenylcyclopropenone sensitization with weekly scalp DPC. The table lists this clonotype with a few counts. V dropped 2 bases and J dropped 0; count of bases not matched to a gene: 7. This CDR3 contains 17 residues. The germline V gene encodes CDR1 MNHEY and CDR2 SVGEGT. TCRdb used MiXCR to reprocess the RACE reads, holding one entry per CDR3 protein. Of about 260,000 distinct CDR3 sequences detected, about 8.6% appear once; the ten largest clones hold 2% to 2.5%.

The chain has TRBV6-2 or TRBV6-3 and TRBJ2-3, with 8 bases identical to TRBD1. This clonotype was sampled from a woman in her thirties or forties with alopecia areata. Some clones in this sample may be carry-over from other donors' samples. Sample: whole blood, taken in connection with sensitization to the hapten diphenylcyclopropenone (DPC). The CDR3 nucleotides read TGTGCCAGCAGTTACATCGGACAGGGCACTAGCACAGATACGCAGTATTTT. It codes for CASSYIGQGTSTDTQYF.